This T cell receptor (beta chain) came from a study of T cell repertoires in cytomegalovirus infection. At the level of the study: Use of recently identified HLA-C-restricted and well-studied HLA-B-restricted CMV epitopes was part of the study. Public TCR beta signatures marked donors with CMV infection and the matching HLA. Study-wide results and limits: Cumulative frequency of public TCR beta families picked out carriers of CMV plus the relevant HLA. The study found HLA-C-restricted CMV-specific TCR beta clonotypes dominating the ex vivo response.

TCRdb redid the calling of the reads with MiXCR, one entry per CDR3 protein. The data show about 920,000 distinct CDR3 sequences, with under 40% seen just once and under 15% held by the top ten. This clonotype was seen more than once but under ten times. Its antigen is unidentified. CDR1 is SEHNR, CDR2 FQNEAQ, per germline (reference sequence). The CDR3 is 14 amino acids. V lost 5 bases, J lost 5 bases, and 8 bases stayed unmatched. The sequences come from cultured CD8+ T cells from PBMCs, collected from culture after CMV antigen stimulation. The sequence derives from a human donor in good health (CMV status not recorded). Some clones in this sample may be carry-over from other donors' samples. J is TRBJ2-7 and V is TRBV7-9; 8 bases agree with TRBD1. CDR3 protein: CASSGNRGSNEQYV. The CDR3 bases are TGTGCCAGCAGCGGCAACAGGGGGTCAAACGAGCAGTACGTC.